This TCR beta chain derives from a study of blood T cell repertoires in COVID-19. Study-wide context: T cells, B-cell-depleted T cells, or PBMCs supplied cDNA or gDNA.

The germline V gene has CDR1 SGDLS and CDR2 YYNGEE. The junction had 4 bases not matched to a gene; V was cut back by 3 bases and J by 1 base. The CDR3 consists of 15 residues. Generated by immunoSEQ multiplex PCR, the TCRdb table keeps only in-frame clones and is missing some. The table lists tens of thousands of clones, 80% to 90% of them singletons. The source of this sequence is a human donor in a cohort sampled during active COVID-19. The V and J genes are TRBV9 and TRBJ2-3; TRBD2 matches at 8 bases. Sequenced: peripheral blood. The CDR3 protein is CASSDPTSGTDTQYF. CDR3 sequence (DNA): TGTGCCAGCAGCGATCCGACTAGCGGCACAGATACGCAGTATTTT. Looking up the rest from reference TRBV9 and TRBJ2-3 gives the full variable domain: DSGVTQTPKHLITATGQRVTLRCSPRSGDLSVYWYQQSLDQGLQFLIQYYNGEERAKGNILERFSAQQFPDLHSELNLSSLELGDSALYFCASSDPTSGTDTQYFGPGTRLTVL.